This T cell receptor (beta chain) was observed in a study of T cell repertoires in cytomegalovirus infection. The sample holds a few counts of this clonotype. Its antigen is undetermined. TCRdb called the reads again in MiXCR, with one record for every CDR3 protein. This table has hundreds of thousands of distinct CDR3 sequences, about a third appearing once. Study-wide results and caveats: The study found HLA-C-restricted CMV-specific TCR beta clonotypes dominating the ex vivo response.

The CDR3 consists of 15 residues. The trim removed 2 bases at V and 12 bases at J, leaving 10 bases unmatched. CDR1 KGHDR and CDR2 SFDVKD come from the germline V gene. This TCR came from a human donor in good health (CMV status not recorded). Some clones in this sample may be carry-over from other donors' samples. This rearrangement joins TRBV24-1 to TRBJ2-1; 9 nucleotides match TRBD2. Source: cultured CD8+ T cells from PBMCs, taken from culture after CMV antigen stimulation. CDR3 sequence (DNA): TGTGCCACCAGTGATTCACGGGCTAGCGGGGTGAGGCAGTTCTTC. The encoded protein is CATSDSRASGVRQFF.